There are many counts of the clone carrying this T cell receptor beta chain. The antigen is unknown. The sample originates from a study of blood T cells in healthy people across ages. Germline CDR1 and CDR2: SQVTM and ANQGSEA. The V end lost 7 bases, the J end lost 6 bases, and 7 bases lay between the germline ends. The CDR3 consists of 9 residues. Findings and limits, study-wide: When one million T cells were used, diversity estimates were thought to be underestimates.

The authors drew around 11 milliliters of peripheral blood from each donor. A second PCR, run for 7 to 11 cycles, used a sample-barcoded 5' primer plus a J-beta primer mix. In TCRdb, the 5' RACE reads were re-called with MiXCR into one record per CDR3 protein. The sample consists of about 1.6 million distinct CDR3 sequences, almost 35% of them appearing once. The specimen sequenced was blood. The chain joins TRBV29-1 to TRBJ2-7; D is uncertain. This TCR derives from a woman aged 25 to 39 in good health. The CDR3: CSDEPEQYF. CDR3 sequence (DNA): TGCAGCGACGAACCCGAGCAGTACTTC.